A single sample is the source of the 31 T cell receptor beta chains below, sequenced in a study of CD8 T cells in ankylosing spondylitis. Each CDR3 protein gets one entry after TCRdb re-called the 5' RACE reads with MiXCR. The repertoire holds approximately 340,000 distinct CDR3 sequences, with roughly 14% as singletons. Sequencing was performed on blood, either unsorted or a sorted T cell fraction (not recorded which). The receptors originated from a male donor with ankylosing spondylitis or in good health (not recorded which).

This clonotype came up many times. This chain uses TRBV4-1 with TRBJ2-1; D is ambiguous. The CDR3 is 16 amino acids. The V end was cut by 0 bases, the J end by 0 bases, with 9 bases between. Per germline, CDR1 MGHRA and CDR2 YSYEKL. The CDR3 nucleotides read TGCGCCAGCAGCCAAGAACGGGTGAGCTCCTACAATGAGCAGTTCTTC. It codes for CASSQERVSSYNEQFF.

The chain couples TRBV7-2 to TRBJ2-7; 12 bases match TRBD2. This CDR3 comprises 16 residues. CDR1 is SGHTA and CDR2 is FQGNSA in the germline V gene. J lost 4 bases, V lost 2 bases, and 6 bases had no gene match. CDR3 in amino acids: CASSLNPSGGGYEQYF. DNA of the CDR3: TGTGCCAGCAGCTTAAATCCTAGCGGGGGGGGGTACGAGCAGTACTTC.

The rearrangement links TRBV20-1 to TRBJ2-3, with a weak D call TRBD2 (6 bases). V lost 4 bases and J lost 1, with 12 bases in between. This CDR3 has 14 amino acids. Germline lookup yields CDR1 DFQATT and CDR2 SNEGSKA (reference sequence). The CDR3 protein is CSAKEGTGTDTQYF. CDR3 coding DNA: TGCAGTGCTAAAGAAGGGACTGGCACAGATACGCAGTATTTT.

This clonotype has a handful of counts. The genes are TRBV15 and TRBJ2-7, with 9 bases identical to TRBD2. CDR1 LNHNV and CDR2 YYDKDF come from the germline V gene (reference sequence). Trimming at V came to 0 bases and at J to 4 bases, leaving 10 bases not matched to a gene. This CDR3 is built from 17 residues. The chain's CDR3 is CATSRDRVREGLYEQYF. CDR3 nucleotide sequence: TGTGCCACCAGCAGAGATAGGGTGCGGGAGGGCCTTTACGAGCAGTACTTC.

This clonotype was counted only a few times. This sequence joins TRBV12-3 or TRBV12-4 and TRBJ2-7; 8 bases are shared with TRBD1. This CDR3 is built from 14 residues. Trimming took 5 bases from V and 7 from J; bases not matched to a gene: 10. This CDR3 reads CASSTWTGRGEQYF. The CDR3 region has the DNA TGTGCCAGCAGTACCTGGACAGGGCGAGGGGAGCAGTACTTC.

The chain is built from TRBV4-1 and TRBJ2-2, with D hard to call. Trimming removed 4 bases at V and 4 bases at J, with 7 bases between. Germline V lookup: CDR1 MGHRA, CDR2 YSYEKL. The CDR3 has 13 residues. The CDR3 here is CASSRGRTGELFF. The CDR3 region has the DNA TGCGCCAGCAGCCGTGGACGCACCGGGGAGCTGTTTTTT.

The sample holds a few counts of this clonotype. The CDR3 loop reads CSVSRGQDTQYF. In DNA form, the CDR3 reads TGCAGCGTTAGTCGGGGGCAAGATACGCAGTATTTT. V is TRBV29-1 and J is TRBJ2-3; either TRBD1 or TRBD2 may supply D (6 bases each). The CDR3 loop spans 12 amino acids. V lost 5 bases and J lost 5, with 11 bases in between. CDR1 and CDR2 from the germline V gene are SQVTM and ANQGSEA.

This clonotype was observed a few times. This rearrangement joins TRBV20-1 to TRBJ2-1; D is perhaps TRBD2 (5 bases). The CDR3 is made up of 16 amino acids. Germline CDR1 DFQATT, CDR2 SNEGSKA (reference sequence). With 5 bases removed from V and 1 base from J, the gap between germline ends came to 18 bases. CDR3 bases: TGCAGTGCTCAAAGGCCTTCTAGCCCTTCCTACAATGAGCAGTTCTTC. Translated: CSAQRPSSPSYNEQFF.

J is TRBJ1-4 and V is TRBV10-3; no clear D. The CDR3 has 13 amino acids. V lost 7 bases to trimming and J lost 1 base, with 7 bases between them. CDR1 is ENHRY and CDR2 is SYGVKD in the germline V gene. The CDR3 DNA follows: TGTGCCATCAATGGCGGAACTAATGAAAAACTGTTTTTT. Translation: CAINGGTNEKLFF.

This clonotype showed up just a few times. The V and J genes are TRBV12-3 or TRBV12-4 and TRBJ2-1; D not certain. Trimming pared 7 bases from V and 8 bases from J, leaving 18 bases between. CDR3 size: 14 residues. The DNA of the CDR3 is TGTGCCAGCACCGGCGGTTTTACGGTCGATGAGCAGTTCTTC. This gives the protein CASTGGFTVDEQFF.

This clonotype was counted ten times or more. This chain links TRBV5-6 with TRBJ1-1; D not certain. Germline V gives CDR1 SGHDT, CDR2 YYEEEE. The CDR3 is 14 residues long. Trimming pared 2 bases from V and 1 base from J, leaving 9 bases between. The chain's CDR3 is CASSFSRKNTEAFF. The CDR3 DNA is TGTGCCAGCAGCTTCAGCAGGAAGAACACTGAAGCTTTCTTT.

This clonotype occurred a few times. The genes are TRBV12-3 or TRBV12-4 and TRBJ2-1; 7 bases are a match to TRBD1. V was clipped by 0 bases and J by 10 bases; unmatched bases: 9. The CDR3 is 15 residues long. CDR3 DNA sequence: TGTGCCAGCAGTTTAGCAGGGGGCAATTTGAAGGAGCAGTTCTTC. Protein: CASSLAGGNLKEQFF.

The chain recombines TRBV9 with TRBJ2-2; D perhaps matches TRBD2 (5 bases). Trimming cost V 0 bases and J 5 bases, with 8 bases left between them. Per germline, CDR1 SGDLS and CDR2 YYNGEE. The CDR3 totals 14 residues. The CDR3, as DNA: TGTGCCAGCAGCGTAGCTACGGGAACCGGGGAGCTGTTTTTT. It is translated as CASSVATGTGELFF. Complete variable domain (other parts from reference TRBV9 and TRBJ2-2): DSGVTQTPKHLITATGQRVTLRCSPRSGDLSVYWYQQSLDQGLQFLIQYYNGEERAKGNILERFSAQQFPDLHSELNLSSLELGDSALYFCASSVATGTGELFFGEGSRLTVL.

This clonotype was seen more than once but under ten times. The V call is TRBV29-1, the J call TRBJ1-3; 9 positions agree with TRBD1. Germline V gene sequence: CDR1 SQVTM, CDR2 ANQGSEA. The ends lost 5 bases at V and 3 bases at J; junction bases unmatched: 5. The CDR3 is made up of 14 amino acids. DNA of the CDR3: TGCAGCGTTCCCGGACAGGGGAGTGGAAACACCATATATTTT. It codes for CSVPGQGSGNTIYF.

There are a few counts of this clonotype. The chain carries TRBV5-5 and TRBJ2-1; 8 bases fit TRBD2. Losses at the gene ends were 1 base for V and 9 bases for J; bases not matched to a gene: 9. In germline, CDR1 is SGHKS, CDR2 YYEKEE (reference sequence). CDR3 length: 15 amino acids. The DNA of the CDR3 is TGTGCCAGCAGCTTGCAAGCACTAGCGGACATTGAGCAGTTCTTC. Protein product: CASSLQALADIEQFF.

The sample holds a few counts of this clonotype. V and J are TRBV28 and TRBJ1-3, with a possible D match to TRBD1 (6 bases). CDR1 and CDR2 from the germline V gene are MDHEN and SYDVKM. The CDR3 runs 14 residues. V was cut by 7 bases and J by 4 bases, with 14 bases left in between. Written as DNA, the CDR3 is TGTGCCAGCACAGGGGCAGTTAAGGGAAACACCATATATTTT. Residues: CASTGAVKGNTIYF. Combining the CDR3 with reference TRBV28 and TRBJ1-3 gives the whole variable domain DVKVTQSSRYLVKRTGEKVFLECVQDMDHENMFWYRQDPGLGLRLIYFSYDVKMKEKGDIPEGYSVSREKKERFSLILESASTNQTSMYLCASTGAVKGNTIYFGEGSWLTVV.

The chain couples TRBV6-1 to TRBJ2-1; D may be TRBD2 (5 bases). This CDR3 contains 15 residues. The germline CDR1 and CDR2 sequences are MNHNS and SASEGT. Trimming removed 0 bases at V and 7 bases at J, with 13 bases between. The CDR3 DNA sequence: TGTGCCAGCAGTGAAGCGCGGCTAGCAATGAATGAGCAGTTCTTC. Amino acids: CASSEARLAMNEQFF.

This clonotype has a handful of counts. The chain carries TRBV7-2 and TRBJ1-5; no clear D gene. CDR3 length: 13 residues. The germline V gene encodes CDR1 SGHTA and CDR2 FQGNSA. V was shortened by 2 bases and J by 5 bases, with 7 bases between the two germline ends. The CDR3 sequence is CASSLSRDQPQHF. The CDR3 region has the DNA TGTGCCAGCAGCTTATCAAGGGATCAGCCCCAGCATTTT.

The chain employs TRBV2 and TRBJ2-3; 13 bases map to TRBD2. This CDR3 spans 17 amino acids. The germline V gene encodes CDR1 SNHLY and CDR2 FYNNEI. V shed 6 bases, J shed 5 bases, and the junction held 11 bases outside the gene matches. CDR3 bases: TGTGCCAGCAGGGGAGGACTAGCGGGAGAAGGGAAAGATACGCAGTATTTT. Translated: CASRGGLAGEGKDTQYF.

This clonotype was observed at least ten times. The CDR3 sequence is CASSLTGLNTEAFF. The CDR3 DNA sequence: TGCGCCAGCAGCCTGACAGGGCTGAACACTGAAGCTTTCTTT. V usage is TRBV5-1 and J usage is TRBJ1-1; 7 nucleotides line up with TRBD1. J gave up 0 bases and V 4 bases, and 3 bases lay outside the gene matches. The CDR3 is 14 residues long. Germline loops: CDR1 SGHRS, CDR2 YFSETQ.

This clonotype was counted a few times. CDR3 sequence reads: CSAPTWETQYF. As DNA, the CDR3 is TGCAGTGCTCCGACTTGGGAGACCCAGTACTTC. The rearrangement joins TRBV20-1 to TRBJ2-5; D is unresolved. The germline CDR1 and CDR2 sequences are DFQATT and SNEGSKA (reference sequence). The CDR3 contains 11 residues. V was trimmed by 5 bases and J by 5 bases, leaving 9 bases between them.

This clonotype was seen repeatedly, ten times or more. CDR3 nucleotides: TGTGCCAGCAGCTTGTCCTACTTAGGCAATGAGCAGTTCTTC. It encodes CASSLSYLGNEQFF. The chain links TRBV11-2 to TRBJ2-1; D remains unclear. CDR1 is SGHAT and CDR2 is FQNNGV in the germline V gene. The length of the CDR3 is 14 residues. V dropped 3 bases and J dropped 6 bases, with 12 bases sitting between them.

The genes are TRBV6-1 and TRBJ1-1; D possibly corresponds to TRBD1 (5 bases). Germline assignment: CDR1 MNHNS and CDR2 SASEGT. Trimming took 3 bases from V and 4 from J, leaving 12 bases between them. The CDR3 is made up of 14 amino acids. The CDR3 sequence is CASSERGDLTEAFF. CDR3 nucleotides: TGTGCCAGCAGTGAGCGGGGGGACCTCACTGAAGCTTTCTTT.

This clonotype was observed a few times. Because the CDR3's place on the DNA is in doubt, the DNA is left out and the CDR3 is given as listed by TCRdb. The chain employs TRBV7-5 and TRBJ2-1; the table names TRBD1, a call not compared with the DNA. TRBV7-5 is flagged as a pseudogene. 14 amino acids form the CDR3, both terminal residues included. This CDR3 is CISVSPRPGTSKFF.

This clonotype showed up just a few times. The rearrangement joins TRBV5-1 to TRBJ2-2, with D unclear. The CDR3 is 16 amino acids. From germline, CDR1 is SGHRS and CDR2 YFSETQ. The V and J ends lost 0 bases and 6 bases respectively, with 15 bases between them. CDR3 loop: CASSLGAGPGAGELFF. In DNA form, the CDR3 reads TGCGCCAGCAGCTTGGGGGCAGGACCTGGCGCCGGGGAGCTGTTTTTT. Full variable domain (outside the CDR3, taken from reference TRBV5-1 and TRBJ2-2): KAGVTQTPRYLIKTRGQQVTLSCSPISGHRSVSWYQQTPGQGLQFLFEYFSETQRNKGNFPGRFSGRQFSNSRSEMNVSTLELGDSALYLCASSLGAGPGAGELFFGEGSRLTVL.

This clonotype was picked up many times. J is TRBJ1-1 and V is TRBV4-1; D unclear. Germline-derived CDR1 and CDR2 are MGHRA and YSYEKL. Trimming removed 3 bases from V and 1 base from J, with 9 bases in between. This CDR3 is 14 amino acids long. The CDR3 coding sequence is TGCGCCAGCAGCCATGTCGACCGGAACACTGAAGCTTTCTTT. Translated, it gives CASSHVDRNTEAFF.

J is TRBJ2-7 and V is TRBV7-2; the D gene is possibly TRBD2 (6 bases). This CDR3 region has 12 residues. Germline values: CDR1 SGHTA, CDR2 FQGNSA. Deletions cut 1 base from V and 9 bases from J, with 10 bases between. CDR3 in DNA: TGTGCCAGCAGCTTAGAGTTGGGGGGGCAGTACTTC. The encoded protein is CASSLELGGQYF.

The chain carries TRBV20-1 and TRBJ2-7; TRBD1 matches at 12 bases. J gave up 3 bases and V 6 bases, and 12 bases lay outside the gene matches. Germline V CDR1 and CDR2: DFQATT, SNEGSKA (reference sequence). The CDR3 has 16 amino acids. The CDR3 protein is CSARSPGQGALYEQYF. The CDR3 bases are TGCAGTGCGCGGTCTCCGGGACAGGGGGCCCTCTACGAGCAGTACTTC.

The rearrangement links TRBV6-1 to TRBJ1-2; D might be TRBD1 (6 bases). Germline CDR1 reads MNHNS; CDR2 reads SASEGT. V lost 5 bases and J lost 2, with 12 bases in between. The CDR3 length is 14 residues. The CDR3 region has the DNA TGTGCCAGCAGTCTGCATGGGGGCAACTATGGCTACACCTTC. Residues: CASSLHGGNYGYTF.

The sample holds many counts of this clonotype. The CDR3 protein is CASVGGTGGNQPQHF. CDR3 coding DNA: TGTGCCAGCGTCGGGGGGACAGGGGGGAATCAGCCCCAGCATTTT. The J gene is TRBJ1-5, the V gene TRBV12-3 or TRBV12-4; 11 nucleotides match TRBD1. Losses at the gene ends were 8 bases for V and 4 bases for J; bases not matched to a gene: 7. The CDR3 covers 15 residues.

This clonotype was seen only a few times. CDR3 region: CASSTLQGAGQPQHF. CDR3 nucleotide sequence: TGTGCCAGCAGTACCCTACAGGGTGCAGGACAGCCCCAGCATTTT. The chain links TRBV6-1 to TRBJ1-5; D may be TRBD1 (6 bases). Germline V gives CDR1 MNHNS, CDR2 SASEGT. The length of the CDR3 is 15 residues. The V and J ends lost 5 bases and 7 bases respectively, with 18 bases between them.